The 22 T cell receptor beta chains reported below all come from one sample, sequenced in a study of beta chain features in type 1 diabetes. Findings and caveats of the study: Among patients with Type 1 diabetes, TCRB CDR3s were moderately but significantly shorter in every one of the four CD4+ subsets.

Sequencing targeted expressed TCRB transcripts, as all isolated RNA had been reverse transcribed. Only in-frame clones appear in the TCRdb table, and some are missing; sequencing was by immunoSEQ multiplex PCR. The sample has 640,000 or so clones, around 15% seen once. These receptors have no known antigen. Input material: naive CD4+ T cells from blood. The receptors were sampled from a man between 18 and 35 years old with type 1 diabetes.

This clone was detected only a few times. The rearrangement joins TRBV1 to TRBJ1-1. TRBV1 is classified as a pseudogene. CDR3 length: 14 residues. CDR3 region: CTSSQDRQHDEAFF. The CDR3, as DNA: TGCACCAGCAGCCAAGATCGCCAGCACGATGAAGCTTTCTTT.

This chain joins TRBV5-6 and TRBJ2-6; the match to TRBD2 covers 8 bases. The germline V gene encodes CDR1 SGHDT and CDR2 YYEEEE. V trimming: 2 bases; J trimming: 5 bases; junction bases outside the gene matches: 6. The CDR3 sequence is 16 residues long. CDR3 sequence: CASSFLSGSRANVLTF. The DNA for the CDR3 is TGTGCCAGCAGCTTCCTCAGCGGGAGTCGGGCCAACGTCCTGACTTTC.

This sequence joins TRBV23-1 and TRBJ2-7; D is undetermined. TRBV23-1 is known as an ORF, though its function is uncertain. This CDR3 is 16 amino acids long. Trimming removed 6 bases from V and 1 base from J, with 19 bases in between. The CDR3 loop is CASRPCSLGGSYEQYF. Written as DNA, the CDR3 is TGCGCCAGCAGACCATGCTCTCTCGGTGGGTCCTACGAGCAGTACTTC.

This chain joins TRBV10-3 and TRBJ2-3, with D perhaps TRBD1 (6 bases). The CDR3 totals 15 residues. V gave up 2 bases and J gave up 4 bases, with 13 bases separating them. Germline V gene sequence: CDR1 ENHRY, CDR2 SYGVKD. CDR3 in DNA: TGTGCCATCAGTGAGCCCGCAGGGGTGGCAGATACGCAGTATTTT. This encodes CAISEPAGVADTQYF.

Turning to this clone: This specimen includes other DNA sequences encoding the same CDR3. The gene calls are TRBV7-2 and TRBJ2-7; 7 bases map to TRBD1. Germline V gives CDR1 SGHTA, CDR2 FQGNSA. Germline trimming cut 2 bases from V and 0 bases from J; bases unmatched to any gene: 4. The CDR3 consists of 15 residues. The DNA of the CDR3 is TGTGCCAGCAGCTTACGGCCAGGGGGCTCCTACGAGCAGTACTTC. This codes for CASSLRPGGSYEQYF.

This clone was seen more than once but under ten times. This rearrangement joins TRBV30 to TRBJ1-5, with 10 bases matching TRBD1. This CDR3 is 15 amino acids long. J gave up 9 bases and V 3 bases, and 11 bases lay outside the gene matches. CDR1 is GTSNPN and CDR2 is SVGIG in the germline V gene (reference sequence). The CDR3 is CAWRGTGVAGGPQHF. The CDR3, as DNA: TGTGCCTGGAGGGGGACAGGGGTCGCCGGGGGGCCCCAGCATTTT.

The chain combines TRBV15 with TRBJ1-5; D is unresolved. The germline CDR1 and CDR2 sequences are LNHNV and YYDKDF (reference sequence). The CDR3 is made up of 12 amino acids. V was pared by 3 bases and J by 4 bases, with 4 bases between. The CDR3 loop is CATSRGNQPQHF. DNA for the CDR3: TGTGCCACCAGCAGGGGAAATCAGCCCCAGCATTTT.

The CDR3 bases are TGCGCCAGCAGCTTGTCAGGCTCTGGGGCCAACGTCCTGACTTTC. Protein: CASSLSGSGANVLTF. The J gene is TRBJ2-6, the V gene TRBV5-1; D ambiguous. The CDR3 consists of 15 residues. In germline, CDR1 is SGHRS, CDR2 YFSETQ. Between the trimmed V and J ends, which lost 1 base and 0 bases, there was a span of 5 bases.

This chain connects TRBV9 to TRBJ1-1; 9 nucleotides line up with TRBD1. The CDR3 runs 15 residues. After removal of 1 base from V and 4 bases from J, the junction contained 5 bases not matched to a gene. Germline V gene sequence: CDR1 SGDLS, CDR2 YYNGEE. The CDR3 loop is CASSVLGTGSTEAFF. CDR3 bases: TGTGCCAGCAGCGTATTGGGGACAGGGAGCACTGAAGCTTTCTTT.

The rearrangement links TRBV7-9 to TRBJ2-7; no reliable D call. Trimming stripped 1 base from V and 3 bases from J, with 10 bases between. Germline lookup yields CDR1 SEHNR and CDR2 FQNEAQ (reference sequence). This CDR3 has 14 amino acids. CDR3 loop: CASSLGVGDYEQYF. The CDR3 DNA sequence: TGTGCCAGCAGCTTAGGAGTCGGCGACTACGAGCAGTACTTC.

This chain links TRBV30 with TRBJ1-2, with D perhaps TRBD1 (6 bases). Germline V lookup: CDR1 GTSNPN, CDR2 SVGIG (reference sequence). The CDR3 covers 13 residues. V lost 8 bases to trimming and J lost 0 bases, with 13 bases between them. The CDR3 DNA is TGTGCCCGATCACAGGGTGCTAACTATGGCTACACCTTC. Translating gives CARSQGANYGYTF.

The V gene is TRBV9, the J gene TRBJ2-2, with D perhaps given as TRBD1 or TRBD2 (5 bases each). The CDR3 has 16 amino acids. The germline CDR1 and CDR2 sequences are SGDLS and YYNGEE. V dropped 2 bases and J dropped 1 base, with 12 bases sitting between them. The CDR3 region has the DNA TGTGCCAGCAGCGTCGACAGACTATTGAACACCGGGGAGCTGTTTTTT. Amino acid sequence: CASSVDRLLNTGELFF.

The chain carries TRBV30 and TRBJ2-1, with D possibly being TRBD2 (6 bases). V was pared by 4 bases and J by 5 bases, with 15 bases between. This CDR3 spans 14 amino acids. The germline CDR1 and CDR2 sequences are GTSNPN and SVGIG (reference sequence). CDR3 DNA: TGTGCCTGGACCCGCGGGATAGTCAACAATGAGCAGTTCTTC. The encoded protein is CAWTRGIVNNEQFF. The entire variable domain, with the rest obtained from reference TRBV30 and TRBJ2-1, is as follows: SQTIHQWPATLVQPVGSPLSLECTVEGTSNPNLYWYRQAAGRGLQLLFYSVGIGQISSEVPQNLSASRPQDRQFILSSKKLLLSDSGFYLCAWTRGIVNNEQFFGPGTRLTVL.

This clone was recorded a few times. The rearrangement joins TRBV29-1 to TRBJ2-3, with D maybe TRBD2 (5 bases). The CDR3 length is 14 residues. V lost 4 bases and J lost 0, with 11 bases in between. Germline CDR1 reads SQVTM; CDR2 reads ANQGSEA. DNA of the CDR3: TGCAGCGTTGGAAGAGGGATTAGCACAGATACGCAGTATTTT. Translating it yields CSVGRGISTDTQYF.

The table lists this clone with a few counts. The chain's CDR3 is CASSLRRVTYNEQFF. The CDR3 DNA follows: TGTGCCAGCAGTTTAAGGAGGGTGACCTACAATGAGCAGTTCTTC. This chain joins TRBV28 and TRBJ2-1, with D perhaps matching TRBD2 (6 bases). Trimming took 2 bases from V and 2 from J, leaving 10 bases between them. This CDR3 is built from 15 residues. CDR1 is MDHEN, CDR2 SYDVKM, per germline.

The chain employs TRBV6-1 and TRBJ2-7, with unresolved D. The CDR3 is made up of 14 amino acids. Germline assignment: CDR1 MNHNS and CDR2 SASEGT. The V end lost 8 bases, the J end lost 5 bases, and 19 bases lay between the germline ends. The DNA of the CDR3 is TGTGCCAGCCCTATGGGCGGCAGTTCCCACGAGCAGTACTTC. Translation gives CASPMGGSSHEQYF.

The J gene is TRBJ2-7, the V gene TRBV11-2; the match to TRBD2 covers 7 bases. The ends lost 3 bases at V and 9 bases at J; junction bases unmatched: 11. There are 14 residues in the CDR3. Germline CDR1 SGHAT, CDR2 FQNNGV. As DNA, the CDR3 is TGTGCCAGCAGCTTGGGCGGGAGCATTATCGGGCAGTACTTC. Translated, it gives CASSLGGSIIGQYF.

As for this clone: The identical CDR3 is also encoded by other nucleotide sequences in the sample. The chain joins TRBV7-9 to TRBJ2-7, with 10 bases matching TRBD1. This CDR3 spans 15 amino acids. Germline V CDR1 and CDR2: SEHNR, FQNEAQ (reference sequence). V dropped 5 bases and J dropped 4; count of bases not matched to a gene: 8. CDR3 sequence (DNA): TGTGCCAGCAGCCCCCGGACAGGGGGAGGGTACGAGCAGTACTTC. Residues: CASSPRTGGGYEQYF.

This clone was seen more than once but under ten times. The chain combines TRBV28 with TRBJ1-2; D unclear. CDR3 length equals 14 residues. The V and J ends lost 3 bases and 5 bases respectively, with 13 bases between them. Germline assignment: CDR1 MDHEN and CDR2 SYDVKM. The CDR3 reads CASSFRETAYGYTF. In nucleotides, the CDR3 is TGTGCCAGCAGTTTTAGGGAAACAGCTTATGGCTACACCTTC.

The rearrangement links TRBV7-2 to TRBJ2-3; D is uncertain. CDR3 length: 13 residues. Germline assignment: CDR1 SGHTA and CDR2 FQGNSA. The germline V and J ends were trimmed by 7 bases and 2 bases, with 10 bases remaining between them. The CDR3 region is CASTWSFTDTQYF. For the CDR3, the DNA is TGTGCCAGCACGTGGAGTTTCACAGATACGCAGTATTTT.

This rearrangement joins TRBV5-1 to TRBJ2-7; 7 positions agree with TRBD1. V was clipped by 2 bases and J by 3 bases; unmatched bases: 8. CDR3 length: 15 residues. Germline V lookup: CDR1 SGHRS, CDR2 YFSETQ. CDR3 residues: CASSLGQVSIYEQYF. As DNA, the CDR3 is TGCGCCAGCAGCTTAGGACAGGTGTCGATCTACGAGCAGTACTTC.

This clone has only a few counts. The chain has TRBV29-1 and TRBJ2-3; D uncertain. CDR1 SQVTM and CDR2 ANQGSEA come from the germline V gene. There are 15 residues in the CDR3. The ends were cut back, 1 base at V and 0 bases at J, with 11 bases in the middle. CDR3 loop: CSVEGARSSTDTQYF. The CDR3 region has the DNA TGCAGCGTTGAAGGGGCACGCAGTAGCACAGATACGCAGTATTTT.